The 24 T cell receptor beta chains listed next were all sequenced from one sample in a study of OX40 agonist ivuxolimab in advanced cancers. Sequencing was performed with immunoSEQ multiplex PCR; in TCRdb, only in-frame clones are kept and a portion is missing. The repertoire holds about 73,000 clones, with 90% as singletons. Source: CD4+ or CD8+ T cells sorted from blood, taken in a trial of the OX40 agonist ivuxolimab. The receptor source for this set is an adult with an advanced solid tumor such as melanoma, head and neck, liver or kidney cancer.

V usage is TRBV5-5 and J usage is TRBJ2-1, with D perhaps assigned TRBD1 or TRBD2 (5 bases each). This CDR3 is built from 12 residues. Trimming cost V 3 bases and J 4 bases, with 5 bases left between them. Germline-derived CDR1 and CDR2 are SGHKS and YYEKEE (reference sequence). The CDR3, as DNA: TGTGCCAGCAGCTGGGGGTACAATGAGCAGTTCTTC. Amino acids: CASSWGYNEQFF.

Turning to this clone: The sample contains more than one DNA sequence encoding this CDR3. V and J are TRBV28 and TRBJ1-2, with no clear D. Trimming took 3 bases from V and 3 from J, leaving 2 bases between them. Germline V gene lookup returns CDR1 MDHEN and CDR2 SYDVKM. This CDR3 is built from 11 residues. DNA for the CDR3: TGTGCCAGCAGTTTGGACTATGGCTACACCTTC. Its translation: CASSLDYGYTF.

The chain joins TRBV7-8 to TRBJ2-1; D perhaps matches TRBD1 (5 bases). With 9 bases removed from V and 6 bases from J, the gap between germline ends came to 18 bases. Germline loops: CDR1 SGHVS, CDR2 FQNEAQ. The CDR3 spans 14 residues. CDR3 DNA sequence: TGTGCCAGTGCCCCAATTCAGGGCCGCAATGAGCAGTTCTTC. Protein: CASAPIQGRNEQFF.

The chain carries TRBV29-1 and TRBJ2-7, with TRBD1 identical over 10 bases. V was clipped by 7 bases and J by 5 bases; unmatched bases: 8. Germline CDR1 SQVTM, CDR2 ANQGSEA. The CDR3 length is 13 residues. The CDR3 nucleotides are TGCAGCGCTTACCGGGACAGGGGAGACGAGCAGTACTTC. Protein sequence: CSAYRDRGDEQYF.

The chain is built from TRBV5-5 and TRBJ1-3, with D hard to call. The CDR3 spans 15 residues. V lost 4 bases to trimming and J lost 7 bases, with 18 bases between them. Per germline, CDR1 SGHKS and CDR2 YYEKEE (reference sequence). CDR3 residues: CASSPEQHRVNTIYF. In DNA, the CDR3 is TGTGCCAGCAGCCCCGAGCAGCACCGTGTTAACACCATATATTTT.

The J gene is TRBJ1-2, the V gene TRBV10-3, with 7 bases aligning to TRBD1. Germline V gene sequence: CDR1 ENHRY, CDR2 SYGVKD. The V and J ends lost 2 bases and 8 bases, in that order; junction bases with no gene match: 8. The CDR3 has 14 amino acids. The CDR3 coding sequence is TGTGCCATCAGTGAGGGTGAGGGGGCGGTCGGCTACACCTTC. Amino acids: CAISEGEGAVGYTF.

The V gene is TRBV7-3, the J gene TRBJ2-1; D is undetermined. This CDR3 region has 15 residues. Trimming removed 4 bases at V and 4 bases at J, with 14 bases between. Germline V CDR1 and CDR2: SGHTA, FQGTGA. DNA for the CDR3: TGTGCCAGCAGCTCGGATATGGGCTCATACAATGAGCAGTTCTTC. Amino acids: CASSSDMGSYNEQFF.

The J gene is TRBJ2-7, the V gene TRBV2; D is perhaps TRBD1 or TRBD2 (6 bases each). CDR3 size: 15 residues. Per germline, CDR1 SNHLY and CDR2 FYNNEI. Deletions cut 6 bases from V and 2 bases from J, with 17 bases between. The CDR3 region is CASRGGPGPAYEQYF. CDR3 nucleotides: TGTGCCAGCAGAGGGGGGCCCGGTCCGGCCTACGAGCAGTACTTC.

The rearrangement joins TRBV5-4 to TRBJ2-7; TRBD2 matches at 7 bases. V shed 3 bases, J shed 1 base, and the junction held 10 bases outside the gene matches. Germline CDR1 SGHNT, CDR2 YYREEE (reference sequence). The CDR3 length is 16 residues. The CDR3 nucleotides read TGTGCCAGCAGCTCCCCCTGGGCTAGCGGTTCCTACGAGCAGTACTTC. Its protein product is CASSSPWASGSYEQYF.

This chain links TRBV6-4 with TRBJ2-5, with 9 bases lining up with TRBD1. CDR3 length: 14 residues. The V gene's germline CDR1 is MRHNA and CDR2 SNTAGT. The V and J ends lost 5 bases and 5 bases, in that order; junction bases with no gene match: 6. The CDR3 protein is CASSFTGGGETQYF. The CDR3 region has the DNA TGTGCCAGCAGTTTCACAGGGGGCGGTGAGACCCAGTACTTC.

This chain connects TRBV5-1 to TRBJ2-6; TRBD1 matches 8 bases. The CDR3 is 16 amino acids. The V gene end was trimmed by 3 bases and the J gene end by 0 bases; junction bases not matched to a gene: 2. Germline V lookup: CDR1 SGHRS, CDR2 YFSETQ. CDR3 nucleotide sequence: TGCGCCAGCAGCTCGACAGGGGCCTCTGGGGCCAACGTCCTGACTTTC. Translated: CASSSTGASGANVLTF. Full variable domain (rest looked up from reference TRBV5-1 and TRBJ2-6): KAGVTQTPRYLIKTRGQQVTLSCSPISGHRSVSWYQQTPGQGLQFLFEYFSETQRNKGNFPGRFSGRQFSNSRSEMNVSTLELGDSALYLCASSSTGASGANVLTFGAGSRLTVL.

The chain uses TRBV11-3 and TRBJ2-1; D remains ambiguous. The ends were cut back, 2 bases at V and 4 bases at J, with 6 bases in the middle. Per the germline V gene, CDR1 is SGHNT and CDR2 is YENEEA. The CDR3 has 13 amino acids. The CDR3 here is CASSLNQYNEQFF. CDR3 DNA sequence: TGTGCCAGCAGCTTAAACCAGTACAATGAGCAGTTCTTC.

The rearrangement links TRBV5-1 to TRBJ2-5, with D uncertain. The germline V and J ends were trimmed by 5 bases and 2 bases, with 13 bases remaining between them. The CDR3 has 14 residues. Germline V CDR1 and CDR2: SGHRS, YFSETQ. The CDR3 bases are TGCGCCAGCAGGCCCAGAGAGGCACAAGAGACCCAGTACTTC. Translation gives CASRPREAQETQYF.

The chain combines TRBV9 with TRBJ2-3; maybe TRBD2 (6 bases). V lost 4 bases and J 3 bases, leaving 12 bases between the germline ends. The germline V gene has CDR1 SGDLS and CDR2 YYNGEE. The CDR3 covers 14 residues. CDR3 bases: TGTGCCAGCAGCCAGTCGGGGGTGACAGATACGCAGTATTTT. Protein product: CASSQSGVTDTQYF. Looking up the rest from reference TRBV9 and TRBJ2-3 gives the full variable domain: DSGVTQTPKHLITATGQRVTLRCSPRSGDLSVYWYQQSLDQGLQFLIQYYNGEERAKGNILERFSAQQFPDLHSELNLSSLELGDSALYFCASSQSGVTDTQYFGPGTRLTVL.

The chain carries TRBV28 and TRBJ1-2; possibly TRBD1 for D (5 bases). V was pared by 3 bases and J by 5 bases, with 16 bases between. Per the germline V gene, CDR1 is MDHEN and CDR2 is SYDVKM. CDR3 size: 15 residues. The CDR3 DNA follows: TGTGCCAGCAGTTTGGGGGACGCGGGCACTTATGGCTACACCTTC. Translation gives CASSLGDAGTYGYTF.

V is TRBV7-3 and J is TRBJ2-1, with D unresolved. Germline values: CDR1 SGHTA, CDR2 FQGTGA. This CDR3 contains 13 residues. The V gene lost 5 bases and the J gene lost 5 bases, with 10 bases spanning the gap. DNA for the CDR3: TGTGCCAGCAGCCTCGACACGAACAATGAGCAGTTCTTC. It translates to CASSLDTNNEQFF.

CDR3 coding DNA: TGCAGCGTTGTGACGTTTCAGGGGTGGACTGAAGCTTTCTTT. Residues: CSVVTFQGWTEAFF. V gene TRBV29-1 combines with J gene TRBJ1-1; tentatively, D is TRBD1 (6 bases). Per germline, CDR1 SQVTM and CDR2 ANQGSEA. This CDR3 has 14 amino acids. V lost 4 bases to trimming and J lost 5 bases, with 17 bases between them.

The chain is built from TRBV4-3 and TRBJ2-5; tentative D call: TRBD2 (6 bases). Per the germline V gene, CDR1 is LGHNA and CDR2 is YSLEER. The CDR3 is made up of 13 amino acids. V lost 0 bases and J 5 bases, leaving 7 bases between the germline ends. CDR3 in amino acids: CASSQDAGETQYF. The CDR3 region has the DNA TGCGCCAGCAGCCAAGATGCGGGGGAGACCCAGTACTTC.

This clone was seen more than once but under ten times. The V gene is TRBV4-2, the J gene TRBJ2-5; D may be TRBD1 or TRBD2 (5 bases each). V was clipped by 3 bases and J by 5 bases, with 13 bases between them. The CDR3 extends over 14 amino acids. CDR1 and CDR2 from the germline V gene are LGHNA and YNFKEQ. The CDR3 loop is CASSHDRWGETQYF. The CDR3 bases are TGTGCCAGCAGCCACGACCGTTGGGGGGAGACCCAGTACTTC.

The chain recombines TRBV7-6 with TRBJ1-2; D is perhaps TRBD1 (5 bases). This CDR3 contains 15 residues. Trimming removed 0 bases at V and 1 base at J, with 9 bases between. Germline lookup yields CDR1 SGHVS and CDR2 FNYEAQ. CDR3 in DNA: TGTGCCAGCAGCTTAGCGGGGGGACTTAACTATGGCTACACCTTC. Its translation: CASSLAGGLNYGYTF.

The CDR3 bases are TGTGCCACCCAGCCTAGTATACACCGCAATGAGCAGTTCTTC. Translated, it gives CATQPSIHRNEQFF. This chain joins TRBV19 and TRBJ2-1; D is uncertain. V lost 10 bases and J 6 bases, leaving 19 bases between the germline ends. The CDR3 consists of 14 residues. Germline CDR1 is LNHDA and CDR2 is SQIVND (reference sequence). The complete variable domain, with remaining parts taken from reference TRBV19 and TRBJ2-1, reads DGGITQSPKYLFRKEGQNVTLSCEQNLNHDAMYWYRQDPGQGLRLIYYSQIVNDFQKGDIAEGYSVSREKKESFPLTVTSAQKNPTAFYLCATQPSIHRNEQFFGPGTRLTVL.

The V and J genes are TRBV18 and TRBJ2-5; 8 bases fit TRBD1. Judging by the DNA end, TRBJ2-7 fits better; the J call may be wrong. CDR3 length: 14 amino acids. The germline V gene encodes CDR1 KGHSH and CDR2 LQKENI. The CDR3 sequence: CASSAWTGQYEQYF. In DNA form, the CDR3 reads TGTGCCAGCTCCGCCTGGACAGGGCAGTACGAGCAGTACTTC.

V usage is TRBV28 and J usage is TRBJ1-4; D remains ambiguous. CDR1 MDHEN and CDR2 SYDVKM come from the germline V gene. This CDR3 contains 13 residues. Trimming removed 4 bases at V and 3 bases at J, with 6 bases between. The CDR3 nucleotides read TGTGCCAGCAGTTCGCGGTCTAATGAAAAACTGTTTTTT. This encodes CASSSRSNEKLFF.

CDR3 nucleotides: TGTGCCTGGAGTGTACGAGGAAGGGGAGCCAAAAACATTCAGTACTTC. This translates into CAWSVRGRGAKNIQYF. The V call is TRBV30, the J call TRBJ2-4; D may be TRBD1 (5 bases). Looked up from germline, CDR1 is GTSNPN and CDR2 is SVGIG (reference sequence). V was clipped by 0 bases and J by 0 bases, with 12 bases between them. There are 16 residues in the CDR3.